This is a list of T cell receptor beta chains from one sample in a study of OX40 agonist ivuxolimab in advanced cancers. Assay: immunoSEQ multiplex PCR; the TCRdb copy retains only in-frame clones and omits some. The data contain roughly 70,000 clones, about nine tenths of them seen just once; the ten biggest clones take up around 2%. The specimen comprised CD4+ or CD8+ T cells sorted from blood, sampled in a trial of the OX40 agonist ivuxolimab. The receptors originated from an adult with an advanced solid tumor such as melanoma, head and neck, liver or kidney cancer. The CDR3 runs from the conserved cysteine through the conserved F or W. The order of the fields is CDR3 protein, CDR3 length, clone size, V gene. Rows may omit the clone size; those that give it use once, few, many or a size class.

CDR3 protein: CASSWRRESHEQYF
CDR3 length: 14
clone size: few
V gene: TRBV5-4

CDR3 protein: CATSRGGGASTREAFF
CDR3 length: 16
clone size: -
V gene: TRBV15

CDR3 protein: CASSWDRVDTGELFF
CDR3 length: 15
clone size: -
V gene: TRBV7-6

CDR3 protein: CASSLARVGETQYF
CDR3 length: 14
clone size: -
V gene: TRBV7-2

CDR3 protein: CASSSSSAGTYEQYF
CDR3 length: 15
clone size: -
V gene: TRBV19

CDR3 protein: CASSWTGELFF
CDR3 length: 11
clone size: -
V gene: TRBV28

CDR3 protein: CASSDSWGARNTIYF
CDR3 length: 15
clone size: -
V gene: TRBV6-1

CDR3 protein: CASSQEARTEAFF
CDR3 length: 13
clone size: -
V gene: TRBV4-3

CDR3 protein: CAISEWEETQYF
CDR3 length: 12
clone size: -
V gene: TRBV10-3

CDR3 protein: CASSPDRGRFEYF
CDR3 length: 13
clone size: -
V gene: TRBV5-1

CDR3 protein: CASSVDGSSTDTQYF
CDR3 length: 15
clone size: -
V gene: TRBV9

CDR3 protein: CAIRDSGLNQPQHF
CDR3 length: 14
clone size: -
V gene: TRBV10-3

CDR3 protein: CAGSTGTTKYEQYF
CDR3 length: 14
clone size: -
V gene: TRBV7-2

CDR3 protein: CSAAHNEQFF
CDR3 length: 10
clone size: -
V gene: TRBV29-1

CDR3 protein: CASRGEQGEAFF
CDR3 length: 12
clone size: -
V gene: TRBV2

CDR3 protein: CASSHDPPGQLNTEAFF
CDR3 length: 17
clone size: -
V gene: TRBV4-3

CDR3 protein: CASSTTGGRGTGELFF
CDR3 length: 16
clone size: -
V gene: TRBV6-6

CDR3 protein: CASSRWQNEKLFF
CDR3 length: 13
clone size: -
V gene: TRBV4-1

CDR3 protein: CASSLRTGDVNTEAFF
CDR3 length: 16
clone size: -
V gene: TRBV5-1

CDR3 protein: CAGSWGPRGTEAFF
CDR3 length: 14
clone size: -
V gene: TRBV7-9

CDR3 protein: CASSLGEYLIGNPYEQYF
CDR3 length: 18
clone size: -
V gene: TRBV7-2

CDR3 protein: CAISGGDSHNSPLHF
CDR3 length: 15
clone size: -
V gene: TRBV10-3

CDR3 protein: CASSFWAQATQETQYF
CDR3 length: 16
clone size: -
V gene: TRBV5-8

CDR3 protein: CASNPGLVFSPLGQFF
CDR3 length: 16
clone size: -
V gene: TRBV7-9

CDR3 protein: CASSLPGPNYGYTF
CDR3 length: 14
clone size: few
V gene: TRBV5-1

CDR3 protein: CASSAGGEQYF
CDR3 length: 11
clone size: -
V gene: TRBV19

CDR3 protein: CASSFSAYEQYF
CDR3 length: 12
clone size: -
V gene: TRBV6-1

CDR3 protein: CASSYRQGDTEAFF
CDR3 length: 14
clone size: -
V gene: TRBV5-1

CDR3 protein: CASSRTGTPNYEQYF
CDR3 length: 15
clone size: -
V gene: TRBV6-1

CDR3 protein: CASSLGPNYGYTF
CDR3 length: 13
clone size: -
V gene: TRBV28

CDR3 protein: CASSWDRANQPQHF
CDR3 length: 14
clone size: few
V gene: TRBV19

CDR3 protein: CASGLRGETQYF
CDR3 length: 12
clone size: -
V gene: TRBV25-1

CDR3 protein: CASSSPTSAYTGELFF
CDR3 length: 16
clone size: -
V gene: TRBV7-2

CDR3 protein: CSVVGQGAFF
CDR3 length: 10
clone size: few
V gene: TRBV29-1

CDR3 protein: CASTPGGNTGELFF
CDR3 length: 14
clone size: -
V gene: TRBV9

CDR3 protein: CASSVGSRDTHWGGYTF
CDR3 length: 17
clone size: -
V gene: TRBV9

CDR3 protein: CASSFRAGEGEKLFF
CDR3 length: 15
clone size: -
V gene: TRBV6-1

CDR3 protein: CASSVGDRGGYTF
CDR3 length: 13
clone size: -
V gene: TRBV2

CDR3 protein: CASSPPAGGRETEAFF
CDR3 length: 16
clone size: once
V gene: TRBV19

CDR3 protein: CSAPGVSGYTF
CDR3 length: 11
clone size: -
V gene: TRBV20-1

CDR3 protein: CASSLVGRDTGELFF
CDR3 length: 15
clone size: -
V gene: TRBV7-2

CDR3 protein: CASSLWSGTASPLHF
CDR3 length: 15
clone size: few
V gene: TRBV5-5

CDR3 protein: CASSAPFREANNEQFF
CDR3 length: 16
clone size: -
V gene: TRBV9

CDR3 protein: CASSPEDRVGRGYTF
CDR3 length: 15
clone size: -
V gene: TRBV7-2

CDR3 protein: CASSGLTRARNSPLHF
CDR3 length: 16
clone size: -
V gene: TRBV6-1

CDR3 protein: CASSGTGTDTQYF
CDR3 length: 13
clone size: -
V gene: TRBV10-2

CDR3 protein: CATSGGDKPSTDTQYF
CDR3 length: 16
clone size: once
V gene: TRBV28

CDR3 protein: CASSDRDRATGELFF
CDR3 length: 15
clone size: -
V gene: TRBV9

CDR3 protein: CASSVVWGGRNTDTQYF
CDR3 length: 17
clone size: -
V gene: TRBV9

CDR3 protein: CASSLGPGQGNTGELFF
CDR3 length: 17
clone size: -
V gene: TRBV27

CDR3 protein: CASSFQPPGAAKDTQYF
CDR3 length: 17
clone size: -
V gene: TRBV5-1

CDR3 protein: CASTVLLTKNSPLHF
CDR3 length: 15
clone size: -
V gene: TRBV28

CDR3 protein: CASSLSSTLGNEQFF
CDR3 length: 15
clone size: -
V gene: TRBV28

CDR3 protein: CASSGTGETGELFF
CDR3 length: 14
clone size: -
V gene: TRBV5-1